This note documents a single TCR beta chain sequence. Antigen: not known. This specimen belongs to a study of siplizumab effects on memory and regulatory T cells. General study findings and limits: An assignable phenotype, naive or memory, was missing from roughly 80-95% of proliferating CD4+ or CD8+ clones. It seemed that naive T cells were more diverse than memory cells and were major contributors to the alloresponse. Whether the proliferating Tregs (from siplizumab cultures) were suppressive was not confirmed.

It was approximately 9.6 x 10^4 TCR templates that were assayed per sample. The repertoire was sequenced with immunoSEQ multiplex PCR; TCRdb's copy has only in-frame clones and lacks some. The sample consists of about 48,000 clones, more than 85% of them appearing once. The V and J ends lost 3 bases and 7 bases respectively, with 15 bases between them. CDR1 LGHNA and CDR2 YNFKEQ come from the germline V gene. The CDR3 totals 14 residues. The material sequenced was naive CD8+ T cells sorted from blood. This sequence joins TRBV4-2 and TRBJ1-2, with D perhaps matching TRBD1 (5 bases). The sequence derives from a human donor in good health. In DNA form, the CDR3 reads TGTGCCAGCAGCCAGAGGGGTTCCGGAACTGGCTACACCTTC. Its protein product is CASSQRGSGTGYTF.